Here is one T cell receptor (beta chain) with its context. In the original processing: From reference gene primer amplification, estimates of nucleated cell counts were derived. TCRdb's copy holds only in-frame clones and misses some; the assay was immunoSEQ multiplex PCR. V, J and clone size are taken as reported in that table, and D and trimming were inferred from the DNA itself. The sample carries 200,000 to 250,000 clones, around nine tenths recorded once. This sample is drawn from a study of blood T cell repertoires in COVID-19. Overall study: From the United States, Italy and Spain came samples of acute and convalescent COVID-19. Nucleic acid was either cDNA or gDNA, and it came from T cells, B-cell-depleted T cells, or PBMCs.

CDR3 length: 16 residues. Trimming cost V 0 bases and J 0 bases, with 10 bases left between them. The germline V gene encodes CDR1 SGDLS and CDR2 YYNGEE. The genes are TRBV9 and TRBJ1-3; possible D gene TRBD1, 5 bases. The specimen was peripheral blood. The clonotype comes from a woman in her thirties or forties with acute or convalescent COVID-19. CDR3 DNA: TGTGCCAGCAGCGTAGAAGGGACTGCCTCTGGAAACACCATATATTTT. Protein product: CASSVEGTASGNTIYF.